A single sample is the source of the 17 T cell receptor beta chains below, sequenced in a study of blood T cell repertoires in COVID-19. Clones were read by immunoSEQ multiplex PCR, and TCRdb kept only the in-frame ones, dropping some. The sample carries about 170,000 clones, 80% to 90% recorded once. Sequencing input: peripheral blood. Receptor source: a woman aged 60-70 years with COVID-19, enrolled during active disease.

This chain links TRBV2 with TRBJ1-3, with D possibly TRBD1 on 5 matching bases. V shed 7 bases and J shed 4 bases, with 20 bases lying between them. The CDR3 is 16 residues long. Looked up from germline, CDR1 is SNHLY and CDR2 is FYNNEI. In DNA form, the CDR3 reads TGTGCCAGCAAAAGCAGGGTTTTACTCAGGGGAAACACCATATATTTT. It codes for CASKSRVLLRGNTIYF.

The V call is TRBV10-1, the J call TRBJ2-7, with 8 bases that match TRBD2. V lost 2 bases to trimming and J lost 3 bases; unmatched junction nucleotides: 6. The CDR3 sequence is 15 residues long. The germline V gene encodes CDR1 WNHNN and CDR2 SYGVQD (reference sequence). This chain's CDR3 is CASSEGAGGIYEQYF. The CDR3 nucleotides are TGCGCCAGCAGTGAGGGTGCGGGAGGTATCTACGAGCAGTACTTC.

This chain connects TRBV5-1 to TRBJ1-1; tentatively, D is TRBD1 (5 bases). This CDR3 is 15 amino acids long. The germline V gene encodes CDR1 SGHRS and CDR2 YFSETQ. V gave up 4 bases and J gave up 4 bases, with 17 bases separating them. The CDR3 coding sequence is TGCGCCAGCAGCCCGGGACTCACGGGGTCCACTGAAGCTTTCTTT. Amino acids: CASSPGLTGSTEAFF.

The chain combines TRBV6-2 or TRBV6-3 with TRBJ2-7; 13 nucleotides agree with TRBD2. This CDR3 spans 17 amino acids. Germline lookup yields CDR1 MNHEY and CDR2 SVGEGT. Germline trimming cut 4 bases from V and 2 bases from J; bases unmatched to any gene: 8. CDR3 sequence (DNA): TGTGCCAGCAGTTTCGGACTAGCGGGAGTATCGACCTACGAGCAGTACTTC. This codes for CASSFGLAGVSTYEQYF.

For the CDR3, the DNA is TGTGCCAGCAGCTTAGGCAGGGGCCTAGGGGTCTACGAGCAGTACTTC. Its protein product is CASSLGRGLGVYEQYF. The rearrangement uses TRBV13 and TRBJ2-7; tentatively, D is TRBD1 (6 bases). V was pared by 0 bases and J by 3 bases, with 15 bases between. CDR1 and CDR2 (germline): PRHDT, FYEKMQ (reference sequence). The CDR3 covers 16 residues.

This chain connects TRBV5-6 to TRBJ2-1; 14 bases are a match to TRBD2. The CDR3 spans 16 residues. CDR1 is SGHDT, CDR2 YYEEEE, per germline. J gave up 9 bases and V 4 bases, and 9 bases lay outside the gene matches. CDR3 in DNA: TGTGCCAGCAGCCCCTGGACTAGCGGGAGGTTGGGTGAGCAGTTCTTC. Its translation: CASSPWTSGRLGEQFF.

This clone occurred a few times. This rearrangement joins TRBV7-2 to TRBJ1-4; 8 nucleotides match TRBD1. Per the germline V gene, CDR1 is SGHTA and CDR2 is FQGNSA. This CDR3 region has 15 residues. The J segment lost 5 bases and the V segment lost 1 base, leaving 3 bases of the junction unmatched. CDR3 DNA sequence: TGTGCCAGCAGCTTAGACAGGGGGAAAAATGAAAAACTGTTTTTT. This sequence encodes CASSLDRGKNEKLFF.

The gene calls are TRBV9 and TRBJ2-1, with D tentatively TRBD2 (6 bases). CDR3 size: 16 residues. V gave up 4 bases and J gave up 2 bases, with 16 bases separating them. Per the germline V gene, CDR1 is SGDLS and CDR2 is YYNGEE. CDR3 sequence (DNA): TGTGCCAGCAGCCCGTTGTCTAGCGATGCCTACAATGAGCAGTTCTTC. Residues: CASSPLSSDAYNEQFF.

V and J are TRBV5-1 and TRBJ2-7, with 14 bases fitting TRBD2. Germline trimming cut 3 bases from V and 6 bases from J; bases unmatched to any gene: 8. Germline-derived CDR1 and CDR2 are SGHRS and YFSETQ. The CDR3 length is 16 residues. CDR3 DNA sequence: TGCGCCAGCAGCTGGACTAGCGGGAGGCCCATGGGCGAGCAGTACTTC. Its translation is CASSWTSGRPMGEQYF.

This chain links TRBV6-2 or TRBV6-3 with TRBJ2-7; 12 bases align to TRBD2. V was clipped by 6 bases and J by 4 bases; unmatched bases: 10. Germline CDR1 is MNHEY and CDR2 is SVGEGT. The CDR3 consists of 16 residues. CDR3 protein: CASSTNLAGGPYEQYF. CDR3 DNA sequence: TGTGCCAGCAGCACCAATCTAGCGGGAGGGCCGTACGAGCAGTACTTC.

The CDR3 region has the DNA TGTGCCAGCAGCACTTCGGGGTCCTACTCCTACAATGAGCAGTTCTTC. Its protein product is CASSTSGSYSYNEQFF. V usage is TRBV11-3 and J usage is TRBJ2-1; the D gene is possibly TRBD2 (5 bases). Germline V gives CDR1 SGHNT, CDR2 YENEEA. The CDR3 is 16 residues long. V lost 5 bases to trimming and J lost 0 bases, with 14 bases between them.

V and J are TRBV12-3 or TRBV12-4 and TRBJ1-2; a possible D gene is TRBD1 (5 bases). V was cut by 2 bases and J by 8 bases, with 6 bases left in between. The CDR3 totals 11 residues. The chain's CDR3 is CASSLYRGYTF. CDR3 DNA sequence: TGTGCCAGCAGTTTATACAGGGGCTACACCTTC.

This sequence joins TRBV19 and TRBJ2-7; 8 bases align to TRBD1. The CDR3 length is 14 residues. V was clipped by 3 bases and J by 1 base; unmatched bases: 2. Germline assignment: CDR1 LNHDA and CDR2 SQIVND (reference sequence). The CDR3 sequence: CASSIRDRSYEQYF. As DNA, the CDR3 is TGTGCCAGTAGTATCCGGGACAGGTCCTACGAGCAGTACTTC.

This chain links TRBV28 with TRBJ2-2; 10 nucleotides line up with TRBD2. Germline loops: CDR1 MDHEN, CDR2 SYDVKM. V shed 2 bases, J shed 6 bases, and the junction held 6 bases outside the gene matches. This CDR3 comprises 16 residues. CDR3 sequence: CASSLQAGGSAGELFF. The CDR3 DNA is TGTGCCAGCAGTTTACAAGCGGGAGGGTCGGCCGGGGAGCTGTTTTTT.

The rearrangement joins TRBV7-6 to TRBJ1-2; perhaps TRBD1 as D (6 bases). Germline CDR1 and CDR2: SGHVS and FNYEAQ. Trimming took 3 bases from V and 4 from J, leaving 9 bases between them. This CDR3 has 13 amino acids. The CDR3 sequence: CASSLDSFYGYTF. The DNA of the CDR3 is TGTGCCAGCAGCTTGGACAGCTTCTATGGCTACACCTTC.

The chain combines TRBV6-2 or TRBV6-3 with TRBJ1-2; TRBD1 might be the D (6 bases). Per germline, CDR1 MNHEY and CDR2 SVGEGT. V was trimmed by 2 bases and J by 6 bases, leaving 13 bases between them. CDR3 length: 14 residues. In DNA form, the CDR3 reads TGTGCCAGCAGTTACCGTCGGCAGGGGAATGGCTACACCTTC. Its protein product is CASSYRRQGNGYTF.

The V call is TRBV19, the J call TRBJ2-3; 9 bases are shared with TRBD2. CDR3 length: 16 amino acids. V gave up 2 bases and J gave up 5 bases; unmatched junction bases: 8. Germline values: CDR1 LNHDA, CDR2 SQIVND (reference sequence). The CDR3 DNA sequence: TGTGCCAGTAGTATAACGCGCGGGAGGGCAGGAGATACGCAGTATTTT. Protein: CASSITRGRAGDTQYF. The full variable domain, rest sourced from reference TRBV19 and TRBJ2-3, is DGGITQSPKYLFRKEGQNVTLSCEQNLNHDAMYWYRQDPGQGLRLIYYSQIVNDFQKGDIAEGYSVSREKKESFPLTVTSAQKNPTAFYLCASSITRGRAGDTQYFGPGTRLTVL.